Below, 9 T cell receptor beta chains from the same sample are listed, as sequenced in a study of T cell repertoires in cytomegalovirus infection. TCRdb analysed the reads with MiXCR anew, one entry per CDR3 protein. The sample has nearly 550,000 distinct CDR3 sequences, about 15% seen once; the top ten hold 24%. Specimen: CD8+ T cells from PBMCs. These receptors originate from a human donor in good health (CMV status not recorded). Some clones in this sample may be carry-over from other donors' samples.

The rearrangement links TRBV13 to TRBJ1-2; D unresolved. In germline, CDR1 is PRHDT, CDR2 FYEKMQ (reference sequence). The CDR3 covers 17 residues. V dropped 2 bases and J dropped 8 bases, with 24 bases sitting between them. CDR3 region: CASSLRLQPLPRAGYTF. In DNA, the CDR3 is TGTGCCAGCAGCTTAAGGTTACAGCCTCTCCCACGGGCAGGCTACACCTTC.

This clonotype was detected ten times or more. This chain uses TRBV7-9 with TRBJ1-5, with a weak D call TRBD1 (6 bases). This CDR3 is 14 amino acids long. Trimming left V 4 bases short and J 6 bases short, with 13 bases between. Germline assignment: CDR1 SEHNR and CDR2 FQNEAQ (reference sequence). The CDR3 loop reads CASSSSTGVQPQHF. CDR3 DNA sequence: TGTGCCAGCAGCTCGTCGACAGGAGTTCAGCCCCAGCATTTT.

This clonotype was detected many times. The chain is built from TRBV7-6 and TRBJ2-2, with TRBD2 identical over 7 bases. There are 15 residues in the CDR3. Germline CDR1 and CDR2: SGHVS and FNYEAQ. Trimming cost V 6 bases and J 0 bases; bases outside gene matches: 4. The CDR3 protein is CASRRSGANTGELFF. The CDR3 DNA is TGTGCCAGCAGACGGAGCGGGGCGAACACCGGGGAGCTGTTTTTT. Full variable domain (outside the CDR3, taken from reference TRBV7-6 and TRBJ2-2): GAGVSQSPRYKVTKRGQDVALRCDPISGHVSLYWYRQALGQGPEFLTYFNYEAQQDKSGLPNDRFSAERPEGSISTLTIQRTEQRDSAMYRCASRRSGANTGELFFGEGSRLTVL.

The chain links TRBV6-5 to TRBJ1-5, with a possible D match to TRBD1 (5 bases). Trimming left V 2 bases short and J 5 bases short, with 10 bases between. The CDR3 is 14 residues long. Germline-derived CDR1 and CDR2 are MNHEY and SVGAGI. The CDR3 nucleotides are TGTGCCAGCAGTTACGGGGGGTTCGATCAGCCCCAGCATTTT. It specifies CASSYGGFDQPQHF.

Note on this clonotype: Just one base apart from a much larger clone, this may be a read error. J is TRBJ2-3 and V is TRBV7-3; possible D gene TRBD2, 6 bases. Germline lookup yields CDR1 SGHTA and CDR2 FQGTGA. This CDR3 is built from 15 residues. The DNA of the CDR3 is TGTGTCAGCAGCTTGGGACTCATGCCCACAGATACGCAGTATTTT. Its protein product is CVSSLGLMPTDTQYF.

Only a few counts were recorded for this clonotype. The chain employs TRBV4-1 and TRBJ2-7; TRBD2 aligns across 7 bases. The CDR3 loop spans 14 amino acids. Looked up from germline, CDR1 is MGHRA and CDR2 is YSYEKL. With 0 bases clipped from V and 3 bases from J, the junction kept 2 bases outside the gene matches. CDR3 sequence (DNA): TGCGCCAGCAGCCAAGAGGGGGGGATCTACGAGCAGTACTTC. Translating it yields CASSQEGGIYEQYF.

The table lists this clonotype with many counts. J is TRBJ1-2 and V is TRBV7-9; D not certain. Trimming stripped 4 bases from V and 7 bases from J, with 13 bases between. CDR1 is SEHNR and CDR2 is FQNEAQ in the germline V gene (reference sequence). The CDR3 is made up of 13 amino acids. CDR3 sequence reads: CASSYSAEGGYTF. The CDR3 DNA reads TGTGCCAGCAGCTACTCTGCGGAGGGTGGCTACACCTTC.

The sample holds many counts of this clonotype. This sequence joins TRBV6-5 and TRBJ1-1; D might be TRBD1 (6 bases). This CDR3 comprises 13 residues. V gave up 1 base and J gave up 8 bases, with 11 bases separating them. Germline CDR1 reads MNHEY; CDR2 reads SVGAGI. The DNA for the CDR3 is TGTGCCAGCAGTTACTTGGGGGCGTTCGAAGCTTTCTTT. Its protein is CASSYLGAFEAFF.

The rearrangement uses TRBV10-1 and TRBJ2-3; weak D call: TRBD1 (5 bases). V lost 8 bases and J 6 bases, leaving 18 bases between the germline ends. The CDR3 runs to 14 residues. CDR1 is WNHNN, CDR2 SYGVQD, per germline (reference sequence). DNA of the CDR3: TGCGCCAGCTCTGGACAAAGAGTGAGGGATACGCAGTATTTT. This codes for CASSGQRVRDTQYF.